A selection of T cell receptor beta chains follows, all from one sample in a study of response to subunit inactivated influenza vaccine. From the RT-PCR reads, TCRdb called clonotypes with MiXCR, one entry per CDR3 protein. The repertoire holds hundreds of thousands of distinct CDR3 sequences, less than 15% seen once, with about 7.4% in the top ten. The sequencing here drew on PBMCs from blood, taken roughly 15 days before vaccination. The receptor source for this set is a man aged 45-60 years who received an inactivated influenza vaccine. CDR3s include the opening cysteine and the closing phenylalanine or tryptophan. D genes are given only for firm matches. Expanded clones get a size class; other rows say once, few or many, or leave the size out.

TRBJ2-3	TRBD2	TRBV14	-	TGTGCCAGCAGCCAGTTCGGGGGGTCGGCTACGCAGTATTTT	CASSQFGGSATQYF
TRBJ2-1	TRBD1	TRBV5-1	-	TGCGCCAGCAGCTCCGGACAGGGTTTCAATGAGCAGTTCTTC	CASSSGQGFNEQFF
TRBJ2-5	TRBD2	TRBV2	many	TGTGCCAGCAGTGAGGGACTAGCGAACCAAGAGACCCAGTACTTC	CASSEGLANQETQYF
TRBJ2-5	-	TRBV29-1	-	TGCAGCGTTGAGGTTGGGGGGCGTGAGACCCAGTACTTC	CSVEVGGRETQYF
TRBJ2-5	-	TRBV29-1	few	TGCAGCGTCCCCACCACCCAAGAGACCCAGTACTTC	CSVPTTQETQYF
TRBJ2-2	-	TRBV5-1	-	TGCGCCAGCAGCTTGGCCCCGACCCTCAACACCGGGGAGCTGTTTTTT	CASSLAPTLNTGELFF
TRBJ2-5	-	TRBV3-1	few	TGTGCCAGCAGCCAAGCCAGGGGTCAGACCCAGTACTTC	CASSQARGQTQYF
TRBJ2-1	-	TRBV10-3	-	TGTGCCATCGCCGGGGGATCAGTGAATGAGCAGTTCTTC	CAIAGGSVNEQFF
TRBJ2-5	-	TRBV7-2	few	TGTGCCAGCAGCCAGGACCTAGCGACTCAGTACTTC	CASSQDLATQYF
TRBJ2-3	TRBD2	TRBV10-3	few	TGTGCCATCAGTGAGTCGAAGCGGGGGTTGGCAGATACGCAGTATTTT	CAISESKRGLADTQYF
TRBJ2-1	TRBD1	TRBV7-3	once	TGTGCCAGCAGCTCGGGACAGCCCGGGGCGGATGAGCAGTTCTTC	CASSSGQPGADEQFF
TRBJ2-1	TRBD2	TRBV10-3	few	TGTGCCATCAGCAAACCCCAACTAGCGGCAGTGGTCAATGAGCAGTTCTTC	CAISKPQLAAVVNEQFF
TRBJ1-4	-	TRBV6-2/TRBV6-3	few	TGTGCCAGCAGTTACTCTCTTCGATCGGGTAGGCCTAGAGAAGAAAAACTGTTTTTT	CASSYSLRSGRPREEKLFF
TRBJ2-5	-	TRBV14	few	TGTGCCAGCAGCCTAAGAACCGTCGGGCGTGAAGAGACCCAGTACTTC	CASSLRTVGREETQYF
TRBJ1-1	-	TRBV7-9	few	TGTGCCACCACATTCCGAGGCCGGGACAACATGAACACTGAAGCTTTCTTT	CATTFRGRDNMNTEAFF
TRBJ2-1	TRBD2	TRBV4-1	-	TGCGCCAGCAGCCACACCTTAGCGGGGGACTCCTACAATGAGCAGTTCTTC	CASSHTLAGDSYNEQFF
TRBJ2-4	TRBD2	TRBV12-3/TRBV12-4	-	TGTGCCAGCAGCCGACTAGCGGTTCAGTACTTC	CASSRLAVQYF
TRBJ2-2	TRBD1	TRBV20-1	many	TGCAGTGCCCGGGACAGGGAGCCCGGGGAGCTGTTTTTT	CSARDREPGELFF
TRBJ2-7	-	TRBV5-8	few	TGTGCCAGCAGCTTGTACCCCACAGCTACCTACGAGCAGTACTTC	CASSLYPTATYEQYF
TRBJ2-1	-	TRBV4-2	many	TGTGCCAGCAGCCAAGAAGCGACTAGCTCCTACAATGAGCAGTTCTTC	CASSQEATSSYNEQFF
TRBJ2-3	TRBD2	TRBV5-1	-	TGCGCCAGCAGTCACGGGAGGGATACGCAGTATTTT	CASSHGRDTQYF
TRBJ2-3	-	TRBV15	-	TGTGCCACCAGCTCATCCTTGGGCGGACCTGCCGCAGATACGCAGTATTTT	CATSSSLGGPAADTQYF
TRBJ2-2	TRBD2	TRBV20-1	-	TGCAGTGCACCAGGGACTAGCGGGAGAGGAAACACCGGGGAGCTGTTTTTT	CSAPGTSGRGNTGELFF
TRBJ2-2	-	TRBV6-2/TRBV6-3	-	TGTGCCAGCAGTTACTCGTGGGGTAACACCGGGGAGCTGTTTTTT	CASSYSWGNTGELFF